This is a list of T cell receptor beta chains from one sample in a study of cytomegalovirus exposure and HLA in healthy donors. Produced via immunoSEQ multiplex PCR; TCRdb's table is partial and in-frame only. This sample yields 200,000 to 250,000 clones, of which roughly 89% are seen a single time; more than 0.8% belongs to the top ten. Specimen: PBMCs. The receptor source for this set is a young woman in good health and CMV-seronegative. CDR3s include the opening cysteine and the closing phenylalanine or tryptophan. The D gene is left open where the match is weak. A clone size is listed for some rows: how often the clone was seen (once, few, many), or a class if it is expanded.

TRBD2	NA	TRBV19	TRBJ2-2	CASSKRGGWTGELFF	TGTGCCAGTAGTAAGCGGGGGGGCTGGACCGGGGAGCTGTTTTTT
NA	once	TRBV4-1	TRBJ2-5	CASSRTDGSGQETQYF	TGCGCCAGCAGCCGGACCGACGGCAGCGGCCAAGAGACCCAGTACTTC
NA	NA	TRBV7-9	TRBJ1-4	CASSLGVTGATNEKLFF	TGTGCCAGCAGCTTAGGGGTTACAGGAGCAACTAATGAAAAACTGTTTTTT
NA	NA	TRBV7-2	TRBJ1-1	CASSLIREMNTEAFF	TGTGCCAGCAGCTTAATACGAGAAATGAACACTGAAGCTTTCTTT
NA	few	TRBV23-1	TRBJ1-1	CAPAVVNTEAFF	TGCGCCCCCGCCGTAGTGAACACTGAAGCTTTCTTT
TRBD2	NA	TRBV7-2	TRBJ2-7	CASSLVTSGEQYF	TGTGCCAGCAGCTTAGTGACTAGCGGCGAGCAGTACTTC
NA	NA	TRBV10-1	TRBJ2-1	CASSESFQGNEQFF	TGCGCCAGCAGTGAGTCGTTCCAGGGCAATGAGCAGTTCTTC
TRBD1	NA	TRBV7-9	TRBJ1-1	CASSLALGTALNTEAFF	TGTGCCAGCAGCTTAGCACTAGGGACAGCACTGAACACTGAAGCTTTCTTT
NA	once	TRBV2	TRBJ1-2	CASSETKPAANYGYTF	TGTGCCAGCAGTGAGACCAAACCCGCGGCTAACTATGGCTACACCTTC
TRBD1	NA	TRBV27	TRBJ1-2	CASSLSGQGARGYTF	TGTGCCAGCAGTTTATCGGGGCAGGGGGCGCGCGGCTACACCTTC
TRBD2	NA	TRBV2	TRBJ2-2	CASLAANTGELFF	TGTGCCAGTCTAGCGGCGAACACCGGGGAGCTGTTTTTT
TRBD1	NA	TRBV5-1	TRBJ2-1	CASSSGQVYNEQFF	TGCGCCAGCAGCTCAGGACAGGTATACAATGAGCAGTTCTTC
NA	NA	TRBV14	TRBJ2-7	CASSQIYNRAYEQYF	TGTGCCAGCAGCCAAATTTATAACAGGGCCTACGAGCAGTACTTC
TRBD2	NA	TRBV27	TRBJ2-5	CASSPTGGKKTQYF	TGTGCCAGCAGCCCGACGGGGGGAAAGAAGACCCAGTACTTC
TRBD1	NA	TRBV2	TRBJ1-6	CASSDHRGFENSPLHF	TGTGCCAGCAGCGATCACAGGGGGTTCGAAAATTCACCCCTCCACTTT
TRBD1	NA	TRBV29-1	TRBJ1-1	CSVRGHGAFF	TGCAGCGTTAGGGGGCATGGAGCTTTCTTT
NA	NA	TRBV2	TRBJ1-1	CASGVDSHTEAFF	TGTGCCAGCGGAGTGGACAGTCACACTGAAGCTTTCTTT
TRBD2	few	TRBV7-2	TRBJ2-3	CASSLVRGGSTDTQYF	TGTGCCAGCAGCTTAGTTCGGGGGGGGTCCACAGATACGCAGTATTTT
NA	NA	TRBV2	TRBJ2-7	CASREYYEQYF	TGTGCCAGCAGGGAATATTACGAGCAGTACTTC
NA	NA	TRBV7-9	TRBJ1-5	CATGPKDDQPQHF	TGTGCCACAGGGCCCAAGGATGACCAGCCCCAGCATTTT
NA	once	TRBV18	TRBJ2-5	CASSPGLKETQYF	TGTGCCAGCTCACCAGGACTAAAAGAGACCCAGTACTTC
TRBD1	NA	TRBV19	TRBJ2-2	CASSRDSSGELFF	TGTGCCAGTAGCCGGGACAGCTCCGGGGAGCTGTTTTTT
TRBD1	NA	TRBV5-1	TRBJ1-4	CASSPRTGGGEKLFF	TGCGCCAGCAGCCCGAGGACAGGGGGCGGTGAAAAACTGTTTTTT
NA	NA	TRBV6-1	TRBJ2-7	CASSEWWRGQDEQYF	TGTGCCAGCAGTGAATGGTGGAGGGGGCAGGACGAGCAGTACTTC
TRBD1	NA	TRBV5-8	TRBJ1-2	CASSRRTGNYGYTF	TGTGCCAGCAGCCGACGGACAGGGAACTATGGCTACACCTTC
TRBD1	NA	TRBV6-1	TRBJ2-1	CASSVIQGTRSYNEQFF	TGTGCCAGCAGTGTCATACAGGGGACACGCTCCTACAATGAGCAGTTCTTC
NA	NA	TRBV7-6	TRBJ2-7	CASTPGENYEQYF	TGTGCCAGCACGCCAGGGGAGAACTACGAGCAGTACTTC
NA	NA	TRBV5-1	TRBJ2-3	CASSLPGGTDTQYF	TGCGCCAGCAGCTTGCCCGGGGGCACAGATACGCAGTATTTT
TRBD1	NA	TRBV19	TRBJ1-1	CASSVGQGYTEAFF	TGTGCCAGTAGTGTTGGACAGGGATACACTGAAGCTTTCTTT
NA	NA	TRBV5-1	TRBJ1-2	CASSLQTGYGYTF	TGCGCCAGCAGCTTGCAAACGGGTTATGGCTACACCTTC
TRBD2	NA	TRBV7-2	TRBJ2-1	CASSLDGKASGRLVNEQFF	TGTGCCAGCAGCTTAGATGGTAAGGCTAGCGGGAGGTTGGTCAATGAGCAGTTCTTC
NA	few	TRBV2	TRBJ1-2	CASSERDYGYTF	TGTGCCAGCAGTGAACGGGACTATGGCTACACCTTC
TRBD1	NA	TRBV19	TRBJ2-2	CASSHRDRGPYTGELFF	TGTGCCAGTAGTCACCGGGACAGGGGGCCCTACACCGGGGAGCTGTTTTTT
NA	NA	TRBV7-8	TRBJ2-5	CASSLAGVTDARGKYF	TGTGCCAGCAGCTTAGCGGGGGTCACCGACGCGCGCGGGAAGTACTTC
TRBD2	once	TRBV9	TRBJ2-3	CASSPRASGLRSTDTQYF	TGTGCCAGCAGCCCCCGGGCTAGCGGGTTGCGAAGCACAGATACGCAGTATTTT
TRBD1	NA	TRBV5-5	TRBJ2-7	CASSPSPTGDNEQYF	TGTGCCAGCAGCCCTTCCCCGACAGGGGACAACGAGCAGTACTTC
TRBD1	NA	TRBV6-6	TRBJ2-7	CASSYLGQGSYEQYF	TGTGCCAGCAGTTACCTGGGACAGGGATCCTACGAGCAGTACTTC
TRBD2	NA	TRBV7-9	TRBJ2-5	CASSLGSGSQREQYF	TGTGCCAGCAGCTTAGGCAGCGGGAGTCAGCGGGAGCAGTACTTC
TRBD1	NA	TRBV7-2	TRBJ1-3	CASSLRDSRGNTIYF	TGTGCCAGCAGCCTCCGGGACAGTAGAGGAAACACCATATATTTT
NA	NA	TRBV11-2	TRBJ2-7	CASSLAATSSYEQYF	TGTGCCAGCAGCTTGGCGGCGACCAGCTCCTACGAGCAGTACTTC
NA	NA	TRBV18	TRBJ1-5	CASSPDNPNQPQHF	TGTGCCAGCTCACCCGACAACCCCAATCAGCCCCAGCATTTT
NA	NA	TRBV15	TRBJ2-2	CATTEEIGAANTGELFF	TGTGCCACCACCGAAGAGATAGGGGCGGCGAACACCGGGGAGCTGTTTTTT